These 3 T cell receptor beta chains share one sample of origin, sequenced in a study of OX40 agonist ivuxolimab in advanced cancers. Generated by immunoSEQ multiplex PCR, the TCRdb table keeps only in-frame clones and is missing some. The sample shows about 66,000 clones, 80% to 90% of them seen only once. The source material was CD4+ or CD8+ T cells sorted from blood, sampled in a trial of the OX40 agonist ivuxolimab. The source is an adult with an advanced solid tumor such as melanoma, head and neck, liver or kidney cancer.

The J gene is TRBJ1-2, the V gene TRBV6-1; the D gene is possibly TRBD1 (5 bases). Germline CDR1 is MNHNS and CDR2 is SASEGT. The CDR3 loop spans 13 amino acids. The CDR3 sequence is CAPIPGRNYGYTF. DNA for the CDR3: TGTGCTCCGATACCGGGACGGAACTATGGCTACACCTTC.

This clone was counted between two and nine times. The chain employs TRBV2 and TRBJ1-5; unclear D gene. The CDR3 is 13 residues long. Trimming removed 10 bases from V and 0 bases from J, with 10 bases in between. The V gene's germline CDR1 is SNHLY and CDR2 FYNNEI. CDR3 nucleotide sequence: TGTGCCATTACTCAGGATAGCAATCAGCCCCAGCATTTT. It yields the protein CAITQDSNQPQHF.

The rearrangement links TRBV7-8 to TRBJ2-7; weak D call: TRBD1 (6 bases). Germline lookup yields CDR1 SGHVS and CDR2 FQNEAQ. The V gene lost 4 bases and the J gene lost 2 bases, with 12 bases spanning the gap. The CDR3 runs to 14 residues. The CDR3 loop is CASSYRGSTYEQYF. CDR3 bases: TGTGCCAGCAGCTATAGGGGGTCTACCTACGAGCAGTACTTC.